This T cell receptor beta chain was recovered during a study of CD8+CD57+ T cells in acquired aplastic anemia (dated by TCRdb to 2016 to 2018). Background on the whole study: On average, sorted CD4+ and CD8+ cells yielded approximately 3 ug of extracted DNA, with a range of about 0.17 to 27.4 ug. Healthy donor samples averaged approximately 10 million reads for CD4+ and approximately 11 million for CD8+ cells.

A note on this clonotype: Its antigen has not been determined. Mismatch with germline at one junction end may stem from a read error.

Genomic DNA was used as template for profiling of TCR beta VDJ combinations and CDR3 sequences. An Illumina HiSeq 2000 was the platform used for TCR repertoire sequencing. The authors processed their data as follows. TRBV/TRBJ rearrangement plots, CDR3 size and DJ length profiles, and Simpson's diversity index were used to evaluate the repertoires. The most abundant DNA sequence in the deep sequencing data was taken as the immunodominant clone. CDR3 amino acid sequences were checked for sharing between subjects and were compared against published repertoires and the VDJdb database. In TCRdb, the public reads were trimmed at Q25 with fastp and aligned with MiXCR, with productive beta chains retained. Every CDR3 protein is listed once, alongside the most common genes and DNA of its rows. TCRdb's processing, not the authors', yielded these V and J calls. The sample table lists tens of thousands of distinct CDR3 sequences, approximately 50% of them with a count of one. The ten largest clones capture about 8% of the sample.

The study deep-sequenced TCR repertoires of sorted CD4+ and CD8+ blood T cells from severe aplastic anemia patients and healthy subjects. Ficoll-Paque density gradient centrifugation was used to isolate peripheral blood mononuclear cells. Before DNA extraction, CD4+ and CD8+ T cells were sorted with FACS or magnetic beads. The research as a whole found: Although around 30 CD8+ CDR3 sequences were shared by patients and controls, these sequences appeared highly expressed in patients and within the immunodominant clones of patients. Patients and healthy controls showed no significant difference in CD8+ Simpson's diversity (P=0.060).

The germline V gene encodes CDR1 SGDLS and CDR2 YYNGEE. Inclusive of the bounding cysteine and phenylalanine, the CDR3 is 17 residues long. Only the CDR3 region is kept as DNA, spanning 51 bases read in frame from base 1. Specimen: sorted CD4+, CD8+, or CD8+CD57+ T cells (not recorded which) from PBMCs. The chain employs TRBV9 and TRBJ1-2; the D gene is possibly TRBD1, with 6 bases matching. The origin of this receptor is a human donor in good health, serving as a control. The DNA is as follows: TGTGCCGGCAGCGTTGGACAGCAGCGCCCGACTAACTATGGCTACACCTTC. It translates as CAGSVGQQRPTNYGYTF.